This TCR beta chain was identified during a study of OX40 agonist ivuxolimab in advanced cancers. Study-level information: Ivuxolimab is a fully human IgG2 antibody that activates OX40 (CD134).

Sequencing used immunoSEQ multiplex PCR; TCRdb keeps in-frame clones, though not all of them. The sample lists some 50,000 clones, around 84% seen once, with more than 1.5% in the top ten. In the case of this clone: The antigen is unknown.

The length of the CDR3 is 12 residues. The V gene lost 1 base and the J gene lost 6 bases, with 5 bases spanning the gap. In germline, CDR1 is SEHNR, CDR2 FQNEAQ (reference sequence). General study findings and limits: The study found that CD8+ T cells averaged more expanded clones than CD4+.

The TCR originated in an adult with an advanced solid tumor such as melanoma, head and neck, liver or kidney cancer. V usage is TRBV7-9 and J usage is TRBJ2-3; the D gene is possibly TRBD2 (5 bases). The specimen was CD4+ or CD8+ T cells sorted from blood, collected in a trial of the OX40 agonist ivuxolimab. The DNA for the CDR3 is TGTGCCAGCAGCTTAGGGGAGGATACGCAGTATTTT. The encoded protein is CASSLGEDTQYF. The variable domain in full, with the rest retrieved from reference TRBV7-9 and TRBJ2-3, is DTGVSQNPRHKITKRGQNVTFRCDPISEHNRLYWYRQTLGQGPEFLTYFQNEAQLEKSRLLSDRFSAERPKGSFSTLEIQRTEQGDSAMYLCASSLGEDTQYFGPGTRLTVL.